The rows below give T cell receptor beta chains drawn from one sample of a study of shared clonotypes between healthy human individuals. The table came from immunoSEQ multiplex PCR; TCRdb's copy has only in-frame clones and leaves some out. The sample has millions of clones, over 85% seen once. Sequencing used naive CD4+ T cells sorted from blood. These TCRs come from a man younger than 35 in good health. Each CDR3 is given without its conserved first and last residue. D genes are given only for firm matches. Clone size is given for some rows only: seen once, a few or many times, or a class if the clone is expanded.

d_gene,v_gene,j_gene,len,abundance,CDR3aa
.,TRBV27,TRBJ1-1,11,.,ASGWGIGTEAF
.,TRBV7-9,TRBJ2-1,10,.,ASSFDPNEQF
.,TRBV19,TRBJ2-7,9,.,ASSIADEQY
.,TRBV6-5,TRBJ1-5,12,.,ASSYEGGNQPQH
.,TRBV29-1,TRBJ2-2,11,.,SVVRANTGELF
.,TRBV5-1,TRBJ1-4,12,.,ASSLQGGDEKLF
.,TRBV27,TRBJ1-2,11,.,ASRQTRHYGYT
TRBD1,TRBV6-5,TRBJ1-2,13,.,ASSGQGEANYGYT
.,TRBV4-3,.,11,.,ASSQDIGVEQY
TRBD1,TRBV4-1,TRBJ1-1,17,once,ASSPGQGYGGGMNTEAF
.,TRBV5-8,TRBJ2-7,14,.,ASSQLRGGSPYEQY
TRBD1,TRBV10-3,TRBJ2-7,12,.,AIKRTGTDYEQY
.,TRBV4-1,TRBJ2-7,12,.,ASSRDSSSYEQY
TRBD2,TRBV5-4,TRBJ2-1,15,.,ASSLGSTSGGYNEQF
TRBD2,TRBV5-1,TRBJ2-2,13,.,ASSLIAGPAGELF
TRBD1,TRBV11-2,TRBJ1-3,12,.,ASRTGFSGNTIY
TRBD1,TRBV7-2,TRBJ1-2,11,.,ASSSGQASGYT
.,TRBV30,TRBJ2-7,13,.,AWSPHRVASYEQY
.,TRBV29-1,TRBJ2-7,10,.,SVEKNSYEQY
.,TRBV6-1,TRBJ2-7,13,.,ASSDGGTLSHEQY
TRBD1,TRBV7-7,TRBJ2-2,13,.,ASSLRTGGTGELF
.,TRBV19,TRBJ1-1,11,.,ASSTWTGTEAF
.,TRBV9,TRBJ2-1,14,.,ASSVAAGTSYNEQF
TRBD2,TRBV15,TRBJ2-1,15,.,ATSRDWEGGVGNEQF
TRBD2,TRBV27,TRBJ2-5,14,.,ASSLMGLADQETQY
.,TRBV18,TRBJ1-6,14,few,ASSPSTGYYNSPLH
.,TRBV30,TRBJ1-4,9,once,AWGGMEKLF
TRBD1,TRBV7-2,TRBJ2-2,13,.,ASSSFRGPPGELF
TRBD1,TRBV10-3,TRBJ2-3,12,.,AISELGGSDTQY
TRBD1,TRBV9,TRBJ2-1,12,.,ASSVAGDRGLQF
.,TRBV6-5,TRBJ1-1,12,.,ASSWVARNTEAF
.,TRBV7-3,TRBJ1-3,13,.,ASSAQGSSGNTIY
TRBD1,TRBV15,TRBJ2-3,14,.,ATSRDRQGAIDTQY
.,TRBV7-9,TRBJ2-7,15,.,ASSSRTDSSPRAEQY
TRBD2,TRBV2,TRBJ2-3,14,.,ASSDRTSGSSDTQY
TRBD2,TRBV6-1,TRBJ2-5,13,.,ASSKGSGRSETQY
TRBD1,TRBV7-9,TRBJ1-6,16,.,ASSSLGQGGTRNSPLH
TRBD2,TRBV2,TRBJ2-5,12,.,ASSRTSGQETQY
.,TRBV29-1,TRBJ1-1,10,.,SVSQGGTEAF
TRBD1,TRBV4-1,TRBJ2-7,14,few,ASSQGGQGIKYEQY